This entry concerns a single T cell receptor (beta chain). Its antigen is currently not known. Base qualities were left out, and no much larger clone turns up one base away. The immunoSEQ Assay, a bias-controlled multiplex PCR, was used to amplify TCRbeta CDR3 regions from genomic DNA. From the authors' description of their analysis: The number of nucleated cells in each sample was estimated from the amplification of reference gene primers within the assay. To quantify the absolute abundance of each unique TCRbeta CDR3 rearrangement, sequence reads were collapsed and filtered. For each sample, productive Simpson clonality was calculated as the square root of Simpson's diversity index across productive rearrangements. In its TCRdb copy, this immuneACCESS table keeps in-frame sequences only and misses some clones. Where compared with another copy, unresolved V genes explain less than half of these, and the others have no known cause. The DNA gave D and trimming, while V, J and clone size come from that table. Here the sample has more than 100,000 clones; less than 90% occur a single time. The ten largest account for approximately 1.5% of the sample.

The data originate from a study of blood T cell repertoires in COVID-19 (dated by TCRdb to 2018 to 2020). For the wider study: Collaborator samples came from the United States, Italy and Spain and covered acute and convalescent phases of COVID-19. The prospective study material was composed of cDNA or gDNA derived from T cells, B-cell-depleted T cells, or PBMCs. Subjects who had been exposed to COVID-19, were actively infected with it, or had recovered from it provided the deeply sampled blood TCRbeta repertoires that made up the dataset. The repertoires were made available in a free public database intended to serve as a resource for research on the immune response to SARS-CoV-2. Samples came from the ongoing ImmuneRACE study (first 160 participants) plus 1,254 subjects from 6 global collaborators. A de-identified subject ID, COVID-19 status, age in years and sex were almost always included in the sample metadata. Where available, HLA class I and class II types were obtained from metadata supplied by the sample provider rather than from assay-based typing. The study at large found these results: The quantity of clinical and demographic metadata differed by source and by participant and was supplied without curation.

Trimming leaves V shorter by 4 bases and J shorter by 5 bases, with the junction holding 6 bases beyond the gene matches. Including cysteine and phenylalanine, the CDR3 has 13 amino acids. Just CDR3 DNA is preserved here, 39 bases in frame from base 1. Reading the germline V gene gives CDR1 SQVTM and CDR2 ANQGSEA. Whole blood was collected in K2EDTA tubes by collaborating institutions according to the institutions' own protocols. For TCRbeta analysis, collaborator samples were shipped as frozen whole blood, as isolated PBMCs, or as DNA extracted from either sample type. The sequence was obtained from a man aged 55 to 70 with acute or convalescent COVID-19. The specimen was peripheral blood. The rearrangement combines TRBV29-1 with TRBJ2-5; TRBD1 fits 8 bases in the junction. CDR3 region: CSVVRTGYETQYF. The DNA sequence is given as TGCAGCGTTGTCCGGACAGGGTACGAGACCCAGTACTTC.